Detailed here is one T cell receptor (beta chain). Amplified TCR beta CDR3 regions derived from RNA transcripts. In the first-round RT-PCR of the TCR CDR3, the HTBI primer set was used. TCRdb itself ran the multiplex PCR reads through MiXCR, one entry per CDR3 protein. The sample holds 500,000 to 650,000 distinct CDR3 sequences, around 15% seen once. This sample is drawn from a study of T cells in Graves' hyperthyroidism and ophthalmopathy. Aged 18 to 65, the patients had hyperthyroidism that was newly diagnosed and had lasted under 2 months. Lactation, pregnancy, other autoimmune disease or uncontrolled infection led to exclusion of patients. The PBMCs were sourced from fresh peripheral blood (about 9.7 ml). The CDR3 is made up of 17 amino acids. Trimming took 2 bases from V and 3 from J; bases not matched to a gene: 6. Germline lookup yields CDR1 LGHDT and CDR2 YNNKEL (reference sequence).

Sequencing input: blood. The rearrangement uses TRBV3-1 and TRBJ2-1, with 11 bases matching TRBD2. This TCR derives from a woman aged 40 to 50 with Graves' hyperthyroidism. In nucleotides, the CDR3 is TGTGCCAGCAGCCAATTGACCGGGACTAGCGGCTACAATGAGCAGTTCTTC. This translates into CASSQLTGTSGYNEQFF.